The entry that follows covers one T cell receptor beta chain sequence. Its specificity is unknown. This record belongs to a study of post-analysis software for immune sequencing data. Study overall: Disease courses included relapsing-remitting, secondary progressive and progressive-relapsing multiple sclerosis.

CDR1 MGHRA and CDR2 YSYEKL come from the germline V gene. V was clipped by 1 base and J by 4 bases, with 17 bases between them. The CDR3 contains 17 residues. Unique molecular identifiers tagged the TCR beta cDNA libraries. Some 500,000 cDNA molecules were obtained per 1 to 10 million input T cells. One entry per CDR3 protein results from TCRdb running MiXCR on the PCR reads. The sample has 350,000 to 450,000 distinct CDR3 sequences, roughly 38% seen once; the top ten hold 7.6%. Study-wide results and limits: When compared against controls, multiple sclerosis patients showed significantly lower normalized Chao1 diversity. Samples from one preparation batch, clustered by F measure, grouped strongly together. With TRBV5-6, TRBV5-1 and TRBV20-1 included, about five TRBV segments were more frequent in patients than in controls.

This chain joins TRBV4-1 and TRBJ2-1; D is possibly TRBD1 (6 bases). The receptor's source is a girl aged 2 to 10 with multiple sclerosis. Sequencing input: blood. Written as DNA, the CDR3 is TGCGCCAGCAGCCAAGTAATTCATAGGGACACTTACAATGAGCAGTTCTTC. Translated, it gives CASSQVIHRDTYNEQFF.